These 21 T cell receptor beta chains share one sample of origin, sequenced in a study of blood T cell repertoires in COVID-19. Using immunoSEQ multiplex PCR, the repertoire was profiled, and TCRdb retains in-frame clones only, with some absent. This sample has 150,000 or so clones, with over 80% found just once. Specimen: peripheral blood. Receptor source: a man of 80 years or more with acute or convalescent COVID-19.

J is TRBJ2-6 and V is TRBV19; weak D call: TRBD1 (7 bases). Germline CDR1 and CDR2: LNHDA and SQIVND (reference sequence). V lost 6 bases, J lost 0 bases, and 21 bases lay in between. This CDR3 spans 19 amino acids. CDR3 coding DNA: TGTGCCAGTAGGTCAGGGGGGACCCTGAGCCTCTCTGGGGCCAACGTCCTGACTTTC. This gives the protein CASRSGGTLSLSGANVLTF.

CDR3: CASSSSGTGDLGETQYF. For the CDR3, the DNA is TGTGCCAGCAGTTCCTCGGGTACAGGGGATTTAGGAGAGACCCAGTACTTC. The V gene is TRBV28, the J gene TRBJ2-5; 7 bases line up with TRBD1. The CDR3 is made up of 17 amino acids. J was trimmed by 4 bases and V by 4 bases; bases with no gene match: 15. Germline lookup yields CDR1 MDHEN and CDR2 SYDVKM.

V is TRBV6-5 and J is TRBJ2-5; 12 bases match TRBD2. J lost 1 base, V lost 5 bases, and 2 bases had no gene match. There are 15 residues in the CDR3. Per the germline V gene, CDR1 is MNHEY and CDR2 is SVGAGI. The CDR3 sequence is CASSQTSGGQETQYF. CDR3 nucleotide sequence: TGTGCCAGCAGTCAGACTAGCGGGGGCCAAGAGACCCAGTACTTC.

This chain connects TRBV3-1 (or the pseudogene TRBV3-2) to TRBJ1-2; D might be TRBD1 (5 bases). Trimming pared 5 bases from V and 8 bases from J, leaving 24 bases between. Looked up from germline, CDR1 is LGHDT and CDR2 is YNNKEL (reference sequence). The CDR3 spans 16 residues. The DNA for the CDR3 is TGTGCCAGCAGCGAAACCCCTTCCGGGGGGAGAAGAGGCTACACCTTC. It encodes CASSETPSGGRRGYTF.

The rearrangement uses TRBV6-5 and TRBJ1-5, with TRBD1 matching 9 bases. This CDR3 has 15 amino acids. CDR1 MNHEY and CDR2 SVGAGI come from the germline V gene. Trimming removed 6 bases from V and 4 bases from J; junction bases left unmatched: 7. Here the CDR3 reads CASSPRTGVNQPQHF. The CDR3 DNA follows: TGTGCCAGCAGCCCACGGACAGGGGTTAATCAGCCCCAGCATTTT.

The chain combines TRBV6-6 with TRBJ1-2, with 7 bases fitting TRBD1. CDR1 is MNHNY, CDR2 SVGAGI, per germline (reference sequence). CDR3 size: 14 residues. Germline trimming cut 2 bases from V and 1 base from J; bases unmatched to any gene: 1. CDR3 residues: CASSYGTVNYGYTF. CDR3 DNA sequence: TGTGCCAGCAGTTACGGGACAGTTAACTATGGCTACACCTTC.

This chain uses TRBV11-1 with TRBJ2-5; a weak D match, TRBD1 (5 bases). The CDR3 is 14 residues long. Per germline, CDR1 SGHAT and CDR2 FQDESV (reference sequence). With 1 base removed from V and 4 bases from J, the gap between germline ends came to 10 bases. CDR3 nucleotides: TGTGCCAGCAGCTTAGATCCGACAGTAGAGACCCAGTACTTC. It encodes CASSLDPTVETQYF.

The chain employs TRBV5-4 and TRBJ2-7; D gene uncertain. Trimming removed 3 bases from V and 6 bases from J, with 19 bases in between. The CDR3 spans 15 residues. The V gene's germline CDR1 is SGHNT and CDR2 YYREEE (reference sequence). The CDR3 sequence is CASSSVGQKRSEQYF. CDR3 DNA sequence: TGTGCCAGCAGCTCGGTAGGCCAAAAGCGTAGCGAGCAGTACTTC.

This chain's CDR3 is CASSFFAGGQETQYF. Here the CDR3 DNA reads TGTGCCAGCAGTTTCTTTGCGGGAGGGCAAGAGACCCAGTACTTC. This sequence joins TRBV7-6 and TRBJ2-5, with TRBD2 matching 9 bases. The CDR3 is 15 amino acids. Trimming took 6 bases from V and 2 from J; bases not matched to a gene: 7. The V gene's germline CDR1 is SGHVS and CDR2 FNYEAQ.

The rearrangement links TRBV5-1 to TRBJ2-7; 9 bases agree with TRBD1. This CDR3 has 13 amino acids. Trimming took 7 bases from V and 2 from J; bases not matched to a gene: 4. The V gene's germline CDR1 is SGHRS and CDR2 YFSETQ. CDR3 protein: CASPDRGAYEQYF. The CDR3 DNA is TGCGCCAGCCCAGACAGGGGGGCCTACGAGCAGTACTTC.

This clone came up many times. The chain couples TRBV7-8 to TRBJ2-5, with D unresolved. The CDR3 has 13 residues. V shed 7 bases and J shed 3 bases, with 12 bases lying between them. CDR1 and CDR2 (germline): SGHVS, FQNEAQ. In DNA, the CDR3 is TGTGCCAGCACCAGAGGAGTGAAAGAGACCCAGTACTTC. Translating gives CASTRGVKETQYF.

The rearrangement links TRBV4-2 to TRBJ2-1; D gene unclear. Germline V CDR1 and CDR2: LGHNA, YNFKEQ. The CDR3 extends over 12 amino acids. Deletions cut 1 base from V and 9 bases from J, with 7 bases between. CDR3 DNA: TGTGCCAGCAGCCAAGTGGGCCTTGAGCAGTTCTTC. Translation gives CASSQVGLEQFF.

The gene calls are TRBV12-3 or TRBV12-4 and TRBJ2-3; maybe TRBD1 (8 bases). The CDR3 totals 13 residues. The ends were cut back, 5 bases at V and 6 bases at J, with 12 bases in the middle. The CDR3 nucleotides read TGTGCCAGCAGTGGACAGGGAGGGGATACGCAGTATTTT. Amino acid sequence: CASSGQGGDTQYF.

The chain uses TRBV5-1 and TRBJ1-3; 11 bases agree with TRBD1. Germline CDR1 is SGHRS and CDR2 is YFSETQ. This CDR3 region has 16 residues. The V gene end was trimmed by 0 bases and the J gene end by 2 bases; junction bases not matched to a gene: 1. CDR3 DNA sequence: TGCGCCAGCAGCTTGGAGGGACAGGGGGCTGGAAACACCATATATTTT. Residues: CASSLEGQGAGNTIYF.

V is TRBV28 and J is TRBJ2-7, with 8 bases identical to TRBD2. Germline CDR1 MDHEN, CDR2 SYDVKM. Losses at the gene ends were 7 bases for V and 3 bases for J; bases not matched to a gene: 5. CDR3 length: 13 amino acids. The CDR3 here is CASITGGGYEQYF. CDR3 bases: TGTGCCAGCATAACCGGGGGGGGCTACGAGCAGTACTTC.

J is TRBJ1-4 and V is TRBV10-3, with TRBD1 matching over 9 bases. The CDR3 covers 15 residues. V lost 0 bases and J lost 8; bases outside the gene matches: 4. CDR1 and CDR2 from the germline V gene are ENHRY and SYGVKD. The CDR3 nucleotides are TGTGCCATCAGTGAGTCGACAGGGGGAGGCGAAAAACTGTTTTTT. Translation: CAISESTGGGEKLFF.

V usage is TRBV3-1 (or the pseudogene TRBV3-2) and J usage is TRBJ2-7; 11 nucleotides match TRBD2. CDR3 length: 18 residues. The V and J ends lost 4 bases and 2 bases, in that order; junction bases with no gene match: 13. Germline CDR1 and CDR2: LGHDT and YNNKEL (reference sequence). The CDR3 loop is CASSLTPGLAERAYEQYF. The CDR3 DNA reads TGTGCCAGCAGCCTAACTCCGGGACTAGCGGAGAGGGCCTACGAGCAGTACTTC.

This clone was found once. CDR3 loop: CASSSLRGGEGTQYF. CDR3 coding DNA: TGTGCCAGCAGTTCTCTGCGGGGGGGTGAAGGTACGCAGTATTTT. This chain joins TRBV2 and TRBJ2-3; 9 bases fit TRBD2. After removal of 5 bases from V and 8 bases from J, the junction contained 11 bases not matched to a gene. This CDR3 has 15 amino acids. The V gene's germline CDR1 is SNHLY and CDR2 FYNNEI.

The rearrangement links TRBV24-1 to TRBJ2-7; 13 bases agree with TRBD2. Germline CDR1 KGHDR, CDR2 SFDVKD. The junction had 5 bases not matched to a gene; V was cut back by 10 bases and J by 6 bases. The CDR3 contains 13 residues. The chain's CDR3 is CATSRLAGGEQYF. CDR3 in DNA: TGTGCCACTTCAAGACTAGCGGGGGGCGAGCAGTACTTC.

The J gene is TRBJ2-1, the V gene TRBV3-1 (or the pseudogene TRBV3-2); 10 bases fit TRBD2. CDR1 and CDR2 (germline): LGHDT, YNNKEL (reference sequence). The ends lost 0 bases at V and 6 bases at J; junction bases unmatched: 5. The CDR3 sequence is 16 residues long. The CDR3 DNA reads TGTGCCAGCAGCCAAGAGCGGCTAGCGGGGGTCAATGAGCAGTTCTTC. Encoded protein: CASSQERLAGVNEQFF.

This chain links TRBV19 with TRBJ1-1; possibly TRBD1 for D (6 bases). CDR1 and CDR2 (germline): LNHDA, SQIVND (reference sequence). With 5 bases removed from V and 2 bases from J, the gap between germline ends came to 12 bases. This CDR3 is 14 amino acids long. The CDR3 sequence is CASSATDRNTEAFF. CDR3 bases: TGTGCCAGTAGTGCCACGGACAGAAACACTGAAGCTTTCTTT.